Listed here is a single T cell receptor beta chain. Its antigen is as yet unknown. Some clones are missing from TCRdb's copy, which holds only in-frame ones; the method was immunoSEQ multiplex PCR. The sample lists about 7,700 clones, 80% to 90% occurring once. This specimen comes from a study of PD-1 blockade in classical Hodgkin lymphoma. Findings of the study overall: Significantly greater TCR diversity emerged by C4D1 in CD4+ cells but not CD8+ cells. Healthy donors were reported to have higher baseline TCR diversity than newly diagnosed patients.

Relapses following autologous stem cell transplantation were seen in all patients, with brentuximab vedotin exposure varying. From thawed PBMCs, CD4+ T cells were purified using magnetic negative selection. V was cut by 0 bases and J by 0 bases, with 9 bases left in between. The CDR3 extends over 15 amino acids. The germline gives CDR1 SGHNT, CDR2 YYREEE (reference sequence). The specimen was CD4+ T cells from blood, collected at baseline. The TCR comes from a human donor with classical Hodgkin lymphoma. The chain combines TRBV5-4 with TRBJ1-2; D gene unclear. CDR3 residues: CASSLDIESNYGYTF. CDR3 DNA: TGTGCCAGCAGCTTGGATATAGAATCTAACTATGGCTACACCTTC.